This note documents a single T cell receptor (beta chain) sequence. The data derive from a study of OX40 agonist ivuxolimab in advanced cancers. Turning to the study itself: Therapy given before enrollment (anti-PD-1, anti-PD-L1 or anti-CTLA-4) was allowed, and around 40% had some.

The CDR3 covers 19 residues. V lost 0 bases and J lost 8; bases outside the gene matches: 13. CDR1 is SGHRS and CDR2 is YFSETQ in the germline V gene. Profiled with immunoSEQ multiplex PCR; TCRdb holds only in-frame clones, not every one. The sample has around 45,000 clones, about 74% seen once. The sequencing here drew on CD4+ or CD8+ T cells sorted from blood, taken in a trial of the OX40 agonist ivuxolimab. The chain links TRBV5-1 to TRBJ2-1, with 14 bases aligning to TRBD2. The TCR was taken from an adult with an advanced solid tumor such as melanoma, head and neck, liver or kidney cancer. This CDR3 reads CASSLAGTSGSGRMDEQFF. The CDR3 coding sequence is TGCGCCAGCAGCTTGGCCGGGACTAGCGGGAGCGGTCGTATGGATGAGCAGTTCTTC.